The table lists the clone carrying this TCR beta chain with many counts. Its target is unknown. The authors produced TCR alpha and TCR beta cDNA libraries with sample barcodes and UMIs by 5'RACE using constant-segment primers. TCRdb processed the 5' RACE reads anew with MiXCR; each CDR3 protein has one entry. Counted here are over 120,000 distinct CDR3 sequences, about 6.1% occurring once; the ten biggest clones make up about 1.9%. This specimen comes from a study of T-cell memory formation after mild COVID-19. About the study: Largely donor-specific sequence clusters came from a couple of donors. Findings of the study overall: Some clones that responded turned up in pre-infection memory, which suggests that cross-reactive memory joined in. A second wave expanding day 15 to 37 was CD4+-biased; contracting clones were balanced.

V lost 7 bases to trimming and J lost 6 bases, with 16 bases between them. The CDR3 is made up of 14 amino acids. CDR1 MNHEY and CDR2 SVGEGT come from the germline V gene. Specimen: PBMCs or a T cell subset sorted from them (not recorded which). The receptor was derived from an adult woman who had mild COVID-19 (a few samples of this study predate the infection). Cell type and time point are not known. This chain connects TRBV6-2 or TRBV6-3 to TRBJ2-1, with D tentatively TRBD1 (5 bases). DNA for the CDR3: TGTGCCAGCAAGCAGGGCCCAGGTAGCAATGAGCAGTTCTTC. Amino acids: CASKQGPGSNEQFF.